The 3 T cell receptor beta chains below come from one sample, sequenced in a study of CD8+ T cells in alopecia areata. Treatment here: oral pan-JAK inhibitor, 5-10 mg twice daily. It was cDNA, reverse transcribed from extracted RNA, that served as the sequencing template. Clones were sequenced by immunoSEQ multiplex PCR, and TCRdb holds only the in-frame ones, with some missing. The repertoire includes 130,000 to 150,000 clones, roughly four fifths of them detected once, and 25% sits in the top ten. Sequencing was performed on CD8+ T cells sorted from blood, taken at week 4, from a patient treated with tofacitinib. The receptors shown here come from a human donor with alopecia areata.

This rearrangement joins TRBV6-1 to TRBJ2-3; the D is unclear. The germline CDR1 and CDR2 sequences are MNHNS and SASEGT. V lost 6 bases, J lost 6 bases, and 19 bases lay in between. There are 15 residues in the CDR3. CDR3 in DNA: TGTGCCAGCAGGGATTACCGGTCGCGGTACGATACGCAGTATTTT. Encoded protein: CASRDYRSRYDTQYF.

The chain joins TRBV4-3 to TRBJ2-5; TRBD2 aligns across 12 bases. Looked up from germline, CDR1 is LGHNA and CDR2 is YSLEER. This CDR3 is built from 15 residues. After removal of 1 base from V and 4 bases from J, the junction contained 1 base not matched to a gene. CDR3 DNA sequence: TGCGCCAGCAGCCAAGGGACTAGCGGGATAGAGACCCAGTACTTC. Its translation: CASSQGTSGIETQYF.

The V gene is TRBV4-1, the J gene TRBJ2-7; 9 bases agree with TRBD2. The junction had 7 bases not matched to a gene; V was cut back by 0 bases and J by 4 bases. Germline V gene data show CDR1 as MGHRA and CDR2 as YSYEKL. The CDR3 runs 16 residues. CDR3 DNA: TGCGCCAGCAGCCAAGATCTGGCGGGGGGGCAGTACGAGCAGTACTTC. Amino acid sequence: CASSQDLAGGQYEQYF.